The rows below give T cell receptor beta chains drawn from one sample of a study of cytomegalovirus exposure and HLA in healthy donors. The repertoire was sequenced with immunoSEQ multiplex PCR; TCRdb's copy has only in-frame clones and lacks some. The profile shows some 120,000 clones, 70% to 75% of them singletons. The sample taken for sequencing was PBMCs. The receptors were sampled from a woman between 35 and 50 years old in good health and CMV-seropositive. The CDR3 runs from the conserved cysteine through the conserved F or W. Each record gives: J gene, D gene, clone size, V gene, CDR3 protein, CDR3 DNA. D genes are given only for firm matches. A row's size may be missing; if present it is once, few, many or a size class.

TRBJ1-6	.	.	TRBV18	CASSPNSVHGGSPLHF	TGTGCCAGCTCACCAAATTCCGTTCATGGGGGCTCACCCCTCCACTTT
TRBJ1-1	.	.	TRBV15	CATSRGNLGQNTEAFF	TGTGCCACCAGCAGAGGTAATCTGGGACAGAACACTGAAGCTTTCTTT
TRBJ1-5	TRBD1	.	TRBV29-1	CSVGTGNSNQPQHF	TGCAGCGTTGGGACAGGGAACAGCAATCAGCCCCAGCATTTT
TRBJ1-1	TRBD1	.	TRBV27	CASRDRGSSTEAFF	TGTGCCAGCCGGGACAGGGGATCTTCAACTGAAGCTTTCTTT
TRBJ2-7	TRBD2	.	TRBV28	CASSSSSGRPYEQYF	TGTGCCAGCAGCAGTTCTAGCGGGAGGCCCTACGAGCAGTACTTC
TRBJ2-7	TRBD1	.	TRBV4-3	CASSQTGTGGWEQYF	TGCGCCAGCAGCCAAACCGGGACAGGGGGTTGGGAGCAGTACTTC
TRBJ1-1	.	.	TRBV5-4	CASSFGLLNTEAFF	TGTGCCAGCAGCTTTGGCCTCCTGAACACTGAAGCTTTCTTT
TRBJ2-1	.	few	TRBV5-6	CASSLSILLSSYNEQFF	TGTGCCAGCAGCTTATCAATCCTACTAAGCTCCTACAATGAGCAGTTCTTC
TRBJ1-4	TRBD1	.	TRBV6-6	CASSIQGNSNEKLFF	TGTGCCAGCAGCATACAGGGGAACTCTAATGAAAAACTGTTTTTT
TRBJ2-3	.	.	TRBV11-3	CASSLTGSTDTQYF	TGTGCCAGCAGCTTAACAGGGAGCACAGATACGCAGTATTTT
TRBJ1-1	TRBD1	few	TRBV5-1	CASSWTGSTEAFF	TGCGCCAGCAGCTGGACAGGGAGTACTGAAGCTTTCTTT
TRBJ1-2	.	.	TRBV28	CASSLNLNYGYTF	TGTGCCAGCAGTTTAAATCTTAACTATGGCTACACCTTC
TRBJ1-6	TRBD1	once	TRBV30	CASRRQGNSPLHF	TGTGCCTCCAGAAGACAGGGTAATTCACCCCTCCACTTT
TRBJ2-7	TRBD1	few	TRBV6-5	CASSYSGTGREQYF	TGTGCCAGCAGTTACTCGGGGACAGGGCGAGAGCAGTACTTC
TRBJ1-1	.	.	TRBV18	CASSPQQQAFF	TGTGCCAGCTCACCCCAACAACAAGCTTTCTTT
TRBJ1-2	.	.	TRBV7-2	CASSFNSYGYTF	TGTGCCAGCAGCTTCAACAGCTATGGCTACACCTTC
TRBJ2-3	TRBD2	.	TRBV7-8	CASSSGTSGGIDTQYF	TGTGCCAGCAGCTCTGGGACTAGCGGGGGGATAGATACGCAGTATTTT
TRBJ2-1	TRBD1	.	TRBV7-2	CASSTLTGQGNEQFF	TGTGCCAGCAGCACACTGACTGGACAGGGCAATGAGCAGTTCTTC
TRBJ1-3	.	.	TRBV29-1	CSVRGSSGNTIYF	TGCAGCGTCCGCGGGAGCTCTGGAAACACCATATATTTT
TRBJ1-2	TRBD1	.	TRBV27	CASSLSFGQGDYGYTF	TGTGCCAGCAGTTTATCGTTTGGACAGGGGGACTATGGCTACACCTTC
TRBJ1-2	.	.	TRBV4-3	CASSPSWGPTPNYGYTF	TGCGCCAGCAGCCCCTCTTGGGGCCCAACTCCTAACTATGGCTACACCTTC
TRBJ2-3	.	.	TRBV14	CASSQDLKGFTDTQYF	TGTGCCAGCAGCCAAGATCTGAAGGGGTTCACAGATACGCAGTATTTT
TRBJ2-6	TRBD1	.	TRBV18	CASSLLPGQGESGANVLTF	TGTGCCAGCTCACTATTACCGGGACAGGGAGAGTCTGGGGCCAACGTCCTGACTTTC
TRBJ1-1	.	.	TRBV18	CASSPVRTANTEAFF	TGTGCCAGCTCACCCGTTCGGACAGCGAACACTGAAGCTTTCTTT
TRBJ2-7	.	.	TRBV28	CASSSSSAGTGRYYEQYF	TGTGCCAGCAGTTCCTCCTCCGCCGGGACTGGGAGATACTACGAGCAGTACTTC
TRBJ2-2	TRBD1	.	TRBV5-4	CASSLEGARNTGELFF	TGTGCCAGCAGCTTGGAGGGGGCGCGGAACACCGGGGAGCTGTTTTTT